The 14 T cell receptor beta chains reported below all come from one sample, sequenced in a study of beta chain features in type 1 diabetes. Reverse transcribing all isolated RNA meant expressed TCRB transcripts were sequenced. Profiling relied on immunoSEQ multiplex PCR, and the TCRdb table lists in-frame clones only, not all of them. The repertoire holds approximately 140,000 clones, with over 8% as singletons. The sequencing sample was made of central memory CD4+ T cells from blood. Source of these receptors: a woman in her forties in good health.

This chain joins TRBV6-1 and TRBJ2-7; D is perhaps TRBD2 (5 bases). In germline, CDR1 is MNHNS, CDR2 SASEGT. V lost 2 bases and J 6 bases, leaving 14 bases between the germline ends. This CDR3 has 14 amino acids. The DNA for the CDR3 is TGTGCCAGCAGTGAATTGGGAGCTCAAGGCGAGCAGTACTTC. Translating gives CASSELGAQGEQYF.

The V call is TRBV18, the J call TRBJ2-7; the D is unclear. Trimming took 4 bases from V and 2 from J, leaving 9 bases between them. The CDR3 is made up of 13 amino acids. CDR1 is KGHSH and CDR2 is LQKENI in the germline V gene. The CDR3 DNA reads TGTGCCAGCTCACTCCGGGTAGCCTACGAGCAGTACTTC. Translation gives CASSLRVAYEQYF.

This clone has more than one count but fewer than ten. The chain employs TRBV2 and TRBJ2-3; a possible D gene is TRBD2 (5 bases). From germline, CDR1 is SNHLY and CDR2 FYNNEI. The CDR3 covers 13 residues. V lost 6 bases to trimming and J lost 7 bases, with 14 bases between them. CDR3 region: CASSRLFPNTQYF. In nucleotides, the CDR3 is TGTGCCAGCAGCAGACTATTTCCGAATACGCAGTATTTT.

The CDR3 protein is CASAKGGDYNSPLHF. For the CDR3, the DNA is TGCGCCAGCGCCAAAGGCGGTGACTATAATTCACCCCTCCACTTT. The chain recombines TRBV5-1 with TRBJ1-6; D not certain. CDR1 and CDR2 from the germline V gene are SGHRS and YFSETQ. The V end lost 7 bases, the J end lost 3 bases, and 14 bases lay between the germline ends. This CDR3 is 15 amino acids long.

The rearrangement joins TRBV27 to TRBJ1-2; 10 bases are a match to TRBD1. Germline V gene data show CDR1 as MNHEY and CDR2 as SMNVEV (reference sequence). The trim removed 4 bases at V and 6 bases at J, leaving 2 bases unmatched. This CDR3 is 13 amino acids long. In nucleotides, the CDR3 is TGTGCCAGCAGTTGGGGACAGGGGAATGGCTACACCTTC. This gives the protein CASSWGQGNGYTF.

This clone came up many times. The chain combines TRBV13 with TRBJ1-6; 9 bases line up with TRBD1. The V gene's germline CDR1 is PRHDT and CDR2 FYEKMQ (reference sequence). V shed 2 bases, J shed 7 bases, and the junction held 9 bases outside the gene matches. This CDR3 comprises 17 residues. The CDR3 loop reads CASSLFGTGGWNSPLHF. The CDR3 DNA sequence: TGTGCCAGCAGCTTATTCGGTACAGGGGGCTGGAATTCACCCCTCCACTTT.

This clone occurred a few times. In DNA, the CDR3 is TGCGCCAGCAGCCGGGGCGGTAGCGGGGAAACCTACAATGAGCAGTTCTTC. It specifies CASSRGGSGETYNEQFF. This sequence joins TRBV5-1 and TRBJ2-1; TRBD2 agrees at 8 bases. The CDR3 totals 17 residues. The J segment lost 2 bases and the V segment lost 4 bases, leaving 11 bases of the junction unmatched. The V gene's germline CDR1 is SGHRS and CDR2 YFSETQ.

The chain joins TRBV5-1 to TRBJ1-3; 7 bases align to TRBD1. The CDR3 extends over 15 amino acids. V shed 7 bases, J shed 2 bases, and the junction held 9 bases outside the gene matches. CDR1 is SGHRS, CDR2 YFSETQ, per germline. Here the CDR3 DNA reads TGCGCCAGCGGCTGGACTACAGGGGCTGGAAACACCATATATTTT. Encoded protein: CASGWTTGAGNTIYF. The full variable domain, with the rest looked up from reference TRBV5-1 and TRBJ1-3, is KAGVTQTPRYLIKTRGQQVTLSCSPISGHRSVSWYQQTPGQGLQFLFEYFSETQRNKGNFPGRFSGRQFSNSRSEMNVSTLELGDSALYLCASGWTTGAGNTIYFGEGSWLTVV.

The chain couples TRBV6-1 to TRBJ2-4; 8 positions agree with TRBD1. Germline V CDR1 and CDR2: MNHNS, SASEGT. J gave up 10 bases and V 8 bases, and 1 base lay outside the gene matches. This CDR3 has 10 amino acids. The CDR3 loop reads CASYRGIQYF. The DNA for the CDR3 is TGTGCCAGCTACAGGGGGATTCAGTACTTC.

This sequence joins TRBV5-1 and TRBJ2-2, with TRBD1 matching 12 bases. J lost 2 bases, V lost 4 bases, and 6 bases had no gene match. This CDR3 region has 17 residues. Germline V CDR1 and CDR2: SGHRS, YFSETQ. The CDR3 nucleotides read TGCGCCAGCAGCCCGAGGGGGACAGGGGGCAACACCGGGGAGCTGTTTTTT. Translation: CASSPRGTGGNTGELFF. Full variable domain (remainder filled in from reference TRBV5-1 and TRBJ2-2): KAGVTQTPRYLIKTRGQQVTLSCSPISGHRSVSWYQQTPGQGLQFLFEYFSETQRNKGNFPGRFSGRQFSNSRSEMNVSTLELGDSALYLCASSPRGTGGNTGELFFGEGSRLTVL.

This clone was seen at least ten times. The chain combines TRBV7-9 with TRBJ1-2; 8 bases agree with TRBD1. CDR1 is SEHNR and CDR2 is FQNEAQ in the germline V gene (reference sequence). The trim removed 4 bases at V and 7 bases at J, leaving 8 bases unmatched. This CDR3 spans 14 amino acids. The CDR3 DNA is TGTGCCAGCAGCTCCGTGACAGGGGAGAGTGGCTACACCTTC. It codes for CASSSVTGESGYTF. Based on the CDR3 plus reference TRBV7-9 and TRBJ1-2, the full variable domain is DTGVSQNPRHKITKRGQNVTFRCDPISEHNRLYWYRQTLGQGPEFLTYFQNEAQLEKSRLLSDRFSAERPKGSFSTLEIQRTEQGDSAMYLCASSSVTGESGYTFGSGTRLTVV.

The gene calls are TRBV7-8 and TRBJ2-5; possible D gene TRBD1, 6 bases. The DNA end is a closer match to TRBJ2-7, so the J assignment may be wrong. The CDR3 runs to 15 residues. CDR1 is SGHVS, CDR2 FQNEAQ, per germline. The CDR3 nucleotides are TGTGCCAGCAGCCACCACCGGGACATCTCCTACGAGCAGTACTTC. This sequence encodes CASSHHRDISYEQYF.

This clone came up a few times. The J gene is TRBJ1-2, the V gene TRBV27; D is perhaps TRBD1 (6 bases). Germline-derived CDR1 and CDR2 are MNHEY and SMNVEV (reference sequence). The CDR3 runs 13 residues. V lost 5 bases to trimming and J lost 13 bases, with 20 bases between them. The DNA for the CDR3 is TGTGCCAGCAGTCGGACAGATACAGGGCCCCCCACCTTC. Encoded protein: CASSRTDTGPPTF.

The DNA of the CDR3 is TGCGCCAGCAGTGCCGGGGGAATAGCAGATACGCAGTATTTT. It encodes CASSAGGIADTQYF. The rearrangement uses TRBV5-1 and TRBJ2-3, with D possibly TRBD2 on 6 matching bases. The CDR3 spans 14 residues. Trimming pared 5 bases from V and 4 bases from J, leaving 14 bases between. CDR1 is SGHRS, CDR2 YFSETQ, per germline.